These 29 T cell receptor beta chains were all obtained from the same sample, sequenced in a study of cytomegalovirus exposure and HLA in healthy donors. The PCR was carried out with 60 Vbeta primers and 13 Jbeta primers. Sequenced by immunoSEQ multiplex PCR; TCRdb stores in-frame clones only, minus some. The sample yields about 140,000 clones, around 72% seen once. Sequencing was carried out using PBMCs. The receptors come from a man in his forties or fifties in good health and CMV-seronegative.

The chain is built from TRBV10-3 and TRBJ1-1; the match to TRBD1 covers 7 bases. Germline trimming cut 10 bases from V and 1 base from J; bases unmatched to any gene: 12. This CDR3 region has 15 residues. In germline, CDR1 is ENHRY, CDR2 SYGVKD. Here the CDR3 DNA reads TGTGCCACCGTGAGCCCCGACAGGGAGAACACTGAAGCTTTCTTT. This codes for CATVSPDRENTEAFF.

Only a few counts were recorded for this clone. V usage is TRBV27 and J usage is TRBJ1-6, with a possible D match to TRBD1 (6 bases). CDR3 size: 20 residues. V lost 2 bases and J lost 7, with 27 bases in between. The germline CDR1 and CDR2 sequences are MNHEY and SMNVEV (reference sequence). This CDR3 reads CASSLTYLSRSKRGNSPLHF. CDR3 bases: TGTGCCAGCAGTTTAACCTACCTATCGAGGTCCAAAAGGGGGAATTCACCCCTCCACTTT.

Concerning this clone: The junction departs from germline at one end; a sequencing error may be responsible. The V gene is TRBV4-1, the J gene TRBJ1-2; D gene ambiguous. The germline gives CDR1 MGHRA, CDR2 YSYEKL. The CDR3 extends over 15 amino acids. Written as DNA, the CDR3 is TGCGCCAGCAGCCCCCGTACCCCTACAGTCTATGGCTACCCCTTC. Translating gives CASSPRTPTVYGYPF.

The rearrangement joins TRBV5-1 to TRBJ2-7; TRBD2 agrees at 8 bases. The CDR3 extends over 16 amino acids. Losses at the gene ends were 0 bases for V and 1 base for J; bases not matched to a gene: 6. From germline, CDR1 is SGHRS and CDR2 YFSETQ. CDR3 sequence (DNA): TGCGCCAGCAGCTTGGTTTTTAGCGGGACATCCTACGAGCAGTACTTC. Amino acids: CASSLVFSGTSYEQYF.

The chain is built from TRBV4-3 and TRBJ2-2; 13 nucleotides line up with TRBD2. Per the germline V gene, CDR1 is LGHNA and CDR2 is YSLEER. The CDR3 spans 17 residues. The ends lost 5 bases at V and 1 base at J; junction bases unmatched: 4. The chain's CDR3 is CASSIRLAGGNTGELFF. In nucleotides, the CDR3 is TGCGCCAGCAGCATACGACTAGCGGGGGGGAACACCGGGGAGCTGTTTTTT.

The rearrangement links TRBV5-6 to TRBJ2-7; 7 bases agree with TRBD2. CDR3 length: 15 amino acids. Germline trimming cut 1 base from V and 3 bases from J; bases unmatched to any gene: 7. Germline V gives CDR1 SGHDT, CDR2 YYEEEE. The CDR3: CASSLLRGRYYEQYF. The CDR3 DNA is TGTGCCAGCAGCTTGTTACGCGGGAGATACTACGAGCAGTACTTC.

This rearrangement joins TRBV25-1 to TRBJ2-1; 9 bases are shared with TRBD2. The CDR3 has 13 amino acids. V lost 2 bases to trimming and J lost 9 bases; unmatched junction nucleotides: 2. The germline CDR1 and CDR2 sequences are MGHDK and SYGVNS. This CDR3 reads CASSERTSAEQFF. In nucleotides, the CDR3 is TGTGCCAGCAGTGAACGGACTAGCGCTGAGCAGTTCTTC.

The chain couples TRBV5-1 to TRBJ2-3; D ambiguous. V was clipped by 0 bases and J by 2 bases, with 13 bases between them. Germline V lookup: CDR1 SGHRS, CDR2 YFSETQ. The CDR3 extends over 16 amino acids. The CDR3 region has the DNA TGCGCCAGCAGCTTGGCCGGAGACCACGACACAGATACGCAGTATTTT. The encoded protein is CASSLAGDHDTDTQYF.

The chain carries TRBV10-3 and TRBJ1-5; possible D gene TRBD1, 6 bases. The germline CDR1 and CDR2 sequences are ENHRY and SYGVKD. Between the trimmed V and J ends, which lost 0 bases and 8 bases, there was a span of 11 bases. The CDR3 is 14 residues long. DNA for the CDR3: TGTGCCATCAGTGAGTCGCGAGGGGGTGAGCCCCAGCATTTT. Amino acids: CAISESRGGEPQHF.

The rearrangement links TRBV7-9 to TRBJ2-7; TRBD1 matches at 10 bases. V gave up 8 bases and J gave up 3 bases; unmatched junction bases: 7. The CDR3 length is 14 residues. Germline V gene data show CDR1 as SEHNR and CDR2 as FQNEAQ (reference sequence). In DNA, the CDR3 is TGTGCCAGCGGGCGGACAGGGGGTAACTACGAGCAGTACTTC. Its protein is CASGRTGGNYEQYF.

The CDR3 nucleotides read TGCGCCAGCAGCCATAGCTGGGGTAGCGGGAGATCGGATACGCAGTATTTT. Translating gives CASSHSWGSGRSDTQYF. The chain recombines TRBV4-3 with TRBJ2-3; 9 positions match TRBD2. CDR1 is LGHNA and CDR2 is YSLEER in the germline V gene. Trimming cost V 3 bases and J 6 bases; bases outside gene matches: 13. The CDR3 extends over 17 amino acids.

The V gene is TRBV6-1, the J gene TRBJ2-5, with TRBD2 identical over 10 bases. The CDR3 loop spans 16 amino acids. Germline V CDR1 and CDR2: MNHNS, SASEGT. Losses at the gene ends were 1 base for V and 5 bases for J; bases not matched to a gene: 7. The DNA for the CDR3 is TGTGCCAGCAGTGAAGGTTGGCTAGCGGGGGAGGAGACCCAGTACTTC. This encodes CASSEGWLAGEETQYF.

Here the CDR3 DNA reads TGCGCCAGCAGCTCCGGACAGAGCTGGGAAAAACTGTTTTTT. Translation: CASSSGQSWEKLFF. The chain employs TRBV5-1 and TRBJ1-4; D perhaps matches TRBD1 (6 bases). Germline CDR1 is SGHRS and CDR2 is YFSETQ. Trimming cost V 3 bases and J 8 bases, with 14 bases left between them. The CDR3 extends over 14 amino acids.

The V call is TRBV2, the J call TRBJ2-5, with unresolved D. The CDR3 sequence is 11 residues long. Germline loops: CDR1 SNHLY, CDR2 FYNNEI. Trimming took 7 bases from V and 5 from J, leaving 8 bases between them. The CDR3 is CASTSRETQYF. CDR3 in DNA: TGTGCCAGCACCTCCCGGGAGACCCAGTACTTC.

V and J are TRBV5-4 and TRBJ2-1, with 7 bases that match TRBD2. Losses at the gene ends were 7 bases for V and 10 bases for J; bases not matched to a gene: 11. In germline, CDR1 is SGHNT, CDR2 YYREEE (reference sequence). This CDR3 is built from 13 residues. DNA of the CDR3: TGTGCCAGCGGGGGAATTGGACTAGGCGAGCAGTTCTTC. Protein: CASGGIGLGEQFF.

Concerning this clone itself: One end of the junction fails to match germline, which may point to a read error. This chain joins TRBV5-8 and TRBJ1-6, with unresolved D. The V gene's germline CDR1 is SGHTS and CDR2 YDEGEE. The CDR3 spans 15 residues. The CDR3 DNA reads as TGTGCCAGCAGCCCGGAGGTACTAAATAATTCACCCCTCAACTTT. Amino acids: CASSPEVLNNSPLNF.

The gene calls are TRBV30 and TRBJ1-2; 7 bases line up with TRBD1. V trimming: 4 bases; J trimming: 4 bases; junction bases outside the gene matches: 6. The CDR3 contains 13 residues. Germline CDR1 and CDR2: GTSNPN and SVGIG (reference sequence). CDR3 protein: CAWNPGQLYGYTF. The CDR3 coding sequence is TGTGCCTGGAACCCGGGACAGCTCTATGGCTACACCTTC.

This chain joins TRBV5-1 and TRBJ2-5; 9 positions match TRBD2. CDR1 and CDR2 (germline): SGHRS, YFSETQ. After removal of 4 bases from V and 5 bases from J, the junction contained 9 bases not matched to a gene. The CDR3 has 15 amino acids. The CDR3 loop reads CASSPWTSEGETQYF. The CDR3 nucleotides are TGCGCCAGCAGCCCCTGGACTAGCGAGGGGGAGACCCAGTACTTC.

The chain uses TRBV15 and TRBJ1-1; D not resolved. Deletions cut 5 bases from V and 1 base from J, with 11 bases between. Germline V gene lookup returns CDR1 LNHNV and CDR2 YYDKDF (reference sequence). The CDR3 covers 14 residues. The CDR3 loop is CATSYSRGNTEAFF. CDR3 bases: TGTGCCACCAGCTACTCACGAGGGAACACTGAAGCTTTCTTT.

V usage is TRBV29-1 and J usage is TRBJ2-3, with TRBD2 as a possible D gene (5 bases). The ends were cut back, 4 bases at V and 5 bases at J, with 10 bases in the middle. The germline V gene has CDR1 SQVTM and CDR2 ANQGSEA. The CDR3 length is 12 residues. The CDR3: CSVASGVDTQYF. CDR3 DNA sequence: TGCAGCGTTGCGTCCGGGGTAGATACGCAGTATTTT.

This clone has only a few counts. The chain combines TRBV28 with TRBJ1-1; D unresolved. Germline CDR1 and CDR2: MDHEN and SYDVKM. The CDR3 is 16 residues long. Deletions cut 3 bases from V and 6 bases from J, with 20 bases between. Written as DNA, the CDR3 is TGTGCCAGCAGTTTTTCCGGGATGTCTTCTTTCCCTGAAGCTTTCTTT. Amino acid sequence: CASSFSGMSSFPEAFF.

The count of this clone is one. The chain uses TRBV27 and TRBJ1-5; D is undetermined. In germline, CDR1 is MNHEY, CDR2 SMNVEV (reference sequence). This CDR3 region has 14 residues. With 4 bases removed from V and 3 bases from J, the gap between germline ends came to 10 bases. CDR3 loop: CASSSEQFNQPQHF. The CDR3, as DNA: TGTGCCAGCAGTTCGGAGCAGTTCAATCAGCCCCAGCATTTT.

This clone was counted once. For the CDR3, the DNA is TGTGCCAGCAGTTTTACCGGGACAGGGCTACAAGAGACCCAGTACTTC. It codes for CASSFTGTGLQETQYF. The rearrangement links TRBV28 to TRBJ2-5; 9 bases are a match to TRBD1. Germline CDR1 MDHEN, CDR2 SYDVKM. J lost 2 bases, V lost 3 bases, and 7 bases had no gene match. CDR3 length: 16 residues. Drawing the rest from reference TRBV28 and TRBJ2-5, the complete variable domain is DVKVTQSSRYLVKRTGEKVFLECVQDMDHENMFWYRQDPGLGLRLIYFSYDVKMKEKGDIPEGYSVSREKKERFSLILESASTNQTSMYLCASSFTGTGLQETQYFGPGTRLLVL.

This clone has only one observation. V gene TRBV28 combines with J gene TRBJ1-3; TRBD1 might be the D (5 bases). Trimming removed 4 bases at V and 2 bases at J, with 15 bases between. CDR1 is MDHEN and CDR2 is SYDVKM in the germline V gene. The CDR3 consists of 16 residues. DNA of the CDR3: TGTGCCAGCAGTTCAACAATCCGGGGGACTGGAAACACCATATATTTT. Translated, it gives CASSSTIRGTGNTIYF.

The chain couples TRBV7-2 to TRBJ1-1; no firm D call. V dropped 1 base and J dropped 1 base, with 10 bases sitting between them. This CDR3 comprises 15 residues. Germline assignment: CDR1 SGHTA and CDR2 FQGNSA. This CDR3 reads CASSLEGGWNTEAFF. CDR3 DNA: TGTGCCAGCAGCTTAGAGGGAGGATGGAACACTGAAGCTTTCTTT.

The chain recombines TRBV9 with TRBJ2-2; 14 bases line up with TRBD2. This CDR3 is 17 amino acids long. V trimming: 4 bases; J trimming: 6 bases; junction bases outside the gene matches: 8. The germline gives CDR1 SGDLS, CDR2 YYNGEE. The CDR3 sequence is CASSKTSGGARAGELFF. CDR3 nucleotide sequence: TGTGCCAGCAGCAAGACTAGCGGGGGGGCTAGAGCCGGGGAGCTGTTTTTT.

This clone has just a few counts. V is TRBV11-2 and J is TRBJ1-3, with 7 positions matching TRBD1. V lost 2 bases to trimming and J lost 4 bases; unmatched junction nucleotides: 5. Germline CDR1 reads SGHAT; CDR2 reads FQNNGV. This CDR3 has 15 amino acids. The CDR3, as DNA: TGTGCCAGCAGCTTACGCCAGGGGGGCGGAAACACCATATATTTT. Its protein product is CASSLRQGGGNTIYF.

The genes are TRBV6-5 and TRBJ1-5, with TRBD1 matching 10 bases. The V gene's germline CDR1 is MNHEY and CDR2 SVGAGI. The CDR3 totals 15 residues. V shed 5 bases, J shed 2 bases, and the junction held 3 bases outside the gene matches. The chain's CDR3 is CASSTGTGGNQPQHF. CDR3 DNA: TGTGCCAGCAGTACCGGGACAGGGGGCAATCAGCCCCAGCATTTT.

The genes are TRBV4-2 and TRBJ2-5, with a possible D match to TRBD1 (6 bases). The J call is uncertain, as TRBJ2-7 better fits the DNA end. CDR3 size: 15 residues. Germline V lookup: CDR1 LGHNA, CDR2 YNFKEQ. The CDR3 sequence is CASSQSRGQRYEQYF. The CDR3 DNA reads as TGTGCCAGCAGCCAGAGCCGGGGACAAAGATACGAGCAGTACTTC.